A single sample gave rise to the 30 T cell receptor beta chains below, sequenced in a study of cytomegalovirus exposure and HLA in healthy donors. The PCR was carried out with 60 Vbeta primers and 13 Jbeta primers. Assay: immunoSEQ multiplex PCR; the TCRdb copy retains only in-frame clones and omits some. Of some 120,000 clones detected, 60% to 80% appear once; the ten largest clones hold 3% to 4%. Sample: PBMCs. The receptors originated from a woman aged 50 to 60 in good health and CMV-seronegative.

The chain recombines TRBV28 with TRBJ2-1; 7 bases fit TRBD2. The germline V gene has CDR1 MDHEN and CDR2 SYDVKM. The CDR3 extends over 15 amino acids. V lost 2 bases, J lost 4 bases, and 5 bases stayed unmatched. The CDR3 here is CASSLVTSDYNEQFF. CDR3 DNA sequence: TGTGCCAGCAGTTTAGTCACTAGCGATTACAATGAGCAGTTCTTC.

The chain combines TRBV30 with TRBJ1-5; the D gene is possibly TRBD1 (6 bases). V was cut by 1 base and J by 7 bases, with 11 bases left in between. Germline loops: CDR1 GTSNPN, CDR2 SVGIG (reference sequence). This CDR3 spans 13 amino acids. The CDR3 DNA reads as TGTGCCTGGAGTGAACAGGGAATCCAGCCCCAGCATTTT. This sequence encodes CAWSEQGIQPQHF.

This chain connects TRBV7-2 to TRBJ2-2; TRBD2 might be the D (5 bases). From germline, CDR1 is SGHTA and CDR2 FQGNSA. The CDR3 extends over 12 amino acids. V lost 5 bases and J lost 6, with 7 bases in between. CDR3 DNA sequence: TGTGCCAGCAGCAAACTAGCCGGGGAGCTGTTTTTT. This codes for CASSKLAGELFF.

Relative to its sample, this clone is medium-sized. The rearrangement uses TRBV15 and TRBJ2-7; D is perhaps TRBD1 (5 bases). The CDR3 runs to 16 residues. Between the trimmed V and J ends, which lost 3 bases and 1 base, there was a span of 16 bases. Germline CDR1 is LNHNV and CDR2 is YYDKDF (reference sequence). CDR3 DNA: TGTGCCACCAGCAGGGGGCGTGCGACGCTATCCTACGAGCAGTACTTC. Its translation is CATSRGRATLSYEQYF.

This clone was observed a handful of times. The rearrangement uses TRBV6-4 and TRBJ2-3; TRBD2 aligns across 8 bases. The V gene end was trimmed by 3 bases and the J gene end by 2 bases; junction bases not matched to a gene: 1. CDR1 and CDR2 (germline): MRHNA, SNTAGT. The CDR3 runs to 14 residues. The CDR3 protein is CASSEAGATDTQYF. CDR3 nucleotide sequence: TGTGCCAGCAGTGAAGCGGGAGCCACAGATACGCAGTATTTT.

J is TRBJ1-5 and V is TRBV19; TRBD1 might be the D (5 bases). V gave up 7 bases and J gave up 3 bases, with 13 bases separating them. This CDR3 comprises 14 residues. CDR1 is LNHDA, CDR2 SQIVND, per germline (reference sequence). In DNA form, the CDR3 reads TGTGCCAGTAAAGACAGAGTACCCAATCAGCCCCAGCATTTT. Its translation: CASKDRVPNQPQHF.

In this sample, this clone turned up once. J is TRBJ2-2 and V is TRBV7-9, with D tentatively TRBD2 (6 bases). CDR3 length: 17 residues. In germline, CDR1 is SEHNR, CDR2 FQNEAQ (reference sequence). V was clipped by 5 bases and J by 2 bases, with 18 bases between them. CDR3 sequence reads: CASSPGNSGPNTGELFF. In DNA, the CDR3 is TGTGCCAGCAGCCCGGGTAATAGCGGACCAAACACCGGGGAGCTGTTTTTT.

V and J are TRBV7-3 and TRBJ2-1; 12 nucleotides agree with TRBD1. Germline CDR1 is SGHTA and CDR2 is FQGTGA. Unmatched junction bases numbered 12, after V lost 2 bases and J lost 1 base. This CDR3 spans 20 amino acids. The CDR3 DNA reads TGTGCCAGCAGCTTACCCGGGACAGGGGGCGAGTTAGGTTCCTACAATGAGCAGTTCTTC. It specifies CASSLPGTGGELGSYNEQFF.

The V and J genes are TRBV6-5 and TRBJ1-5, with D possibly being TRBD1 (5 bases). Trimming cost V 8 bases and J 2 bases, with 10 bases left between them. CDR1 is MNHEY, CDR2 SVGAGI, per germline. The CDR3 consists of 13 residues. The CDR3: CASGRGGNQPQHF. CDR3 DNA: TGTGCCAGCGGTCGGGGGGGCAATCAGCCCCAGCATTTT.

The sample holds one count of this clone. The chain uses TRBV29-1 and TRBJ2-5, with TRBD2 identical over 7 bases. The germline V gene encodes CDR1 SQVTM and CDR2 ANQGSEA. The CDR3 runs to 15 residues. After removal of 7 bases from V and 5 bases from J, the junction contained 16 bases not matched to a gene. The CDR3 spells CSALGPSGSWETQYF. The CDR3 DNA is TGCAGCGCCCTCGGTCCTAGCGGCTCGTGGGAGACCCAGTACTTC.

This clone was picked up a small number of times. The V call is TRBV28, the J call TRBJ2-3; D perhaps matches TRBD1 (5 bases). Trimming took off 8 bases at V and 1 base at J, with 19 bases between the two ends. Looked up from germline, CDR1 is MDHEN and CDR2 is SYDVKM. This CDR3 contains 16 residues. The CDR3 region is CASLELKGLRTDTQYF. The DNA of the CDR3 is TGTGCCAGCCTCGAATTGAAGGGGCTGCGCACAGATACGCAGTATTTT. The full variable domain, its missing parts supplied by reference TRBV28 and TRBJ2-3, is DVKVTQSSRYLVKRTGEKVFLECVQDMDHENMFWYRQDPGLGLRLIYFSYDVKMKEKGDIPEGYSVSREKKERFSLILESASTNQTSMYLCASLELKGLRTDTQYFGPGTRLTVL.

In its sample, this clone was seen once. The rearrangement joins TRBV19 to TRBJ1-1; TRBD1 agrees at 8 bases. Germline V lookup: CDR1 LNHDA, CDR2 SQIVND (reference sequence). V shed 4 bases, J shed 4 bases, and the junction held 5 bases outside the gene matches. The CDR3 length is 14 residues. The CDR3 bases are TGTGCCAGTAGTAGACAGGGGATCGGCACTGAAGCTTTCTTT. Amino acids: CASSRQGIGTEAFF. Variable domain in full (rest from reference TRBV19 and TRBJ1-1): DGGITQSPKYLFRKEGQNVTLSCEQNLNHDAMYWYRQDPGQGLRLIYYSQIVNDFQKGDIAEGYSVSREKKESFPLTVTSAQKNPTAFYLCASSRQGIGTEAFFGQGTRLTVV.

V is TRBV5-4 and J is TRBJ2-5, with 7 bases matching TRBD1. This CDR3 is built from 12 residues. The ends lost 9 bases at V and 4 bases at J; junction bases unmatched: 6. Germline V gene data show CDR1 as SGHNT and CDR2 as YYREEE (reference sequence). The CDR3 sequence: CATTTGTETQYF. Here the CDR3 DNA reads TGTGCCACCACGACAGGGACAGAGACCCAGTACTTC.

The chain recombines TRBV28 with TRBJ2-7, with 10 bases matching TRBD2. There are 15 residues in the CDR3. The junction had 6 bases not matched to a gene; V was cut back by 5 bases and J by 2 bases. Germline V lookup: CDR1 MDHEN, CDR2 SYDVKM. For the CDR3, the DNA is TGTGCCAGCAGTACGCCCGGGACTAGCGCCTACGAGCAGTACTTC. Its protein product is CASSTPGTSAYEQYF.

The chain carries TRBV28 and TRBJ1-5; no clear D. The CDR3 extends over 15 amino acids. V was clipped by 7 bases and J by 0 bases, with 13 bases between them. Germline assignment: CDR1 MDHEN and CDR2 SYDVKM. The CDR3 sequence: CASTTTPNSNQPQHF. CDR3 nucleotides: TGTGCCAGCACTACCACCCCCAATAGCAATCAGCCCCAGCATTTT.

The chain recombines TRBV19 with TRBJ2-7, with 9 bases that match TRBD2. The CDR3 contains 17 residues. The V gene's germline CDR1 is LNHDA and CDR2 SQIVND (reference sequence). The J segment lost 3 bases and the V segment lost 5 bases, leaving 14 bases of the junction unmatched. CDR3 sequence: CASSPGSLAGAYYEQYF. In DNA form, the CDR3 reads TGTGCCAGTAGTCCCGGGTCTTTAGCGGGAGCCTACTACGAGCAGTACTTC.

V and J are TRBV4-2 and TRBJ2-1, with 7 bases lining up with TRBD2. The length of the CDR3 is 15 residues. The V gene end was trimmed by 5 bases and the J gene end by 6 bases; junction bases not matched to a gene: 10. Germline V gene lookup returns CDR1 LGHNA and CDR2 YNFKEQ. In nucleotides, the CDR3 is TGTGCCAGCAGCGGACGGACTAGTCCGCCCAATGAGCAGTTCTTC. It encodes CASSGRTSPPNEQFF.

The rearrangement links TRBV18 to TRBJ2-3; maybe TRBD1 (5 bases). The length of the CDR3 is 15 residues. CDR1 is KGHSH, CDR2 LQKENI, per germline. V shed 3 bases and J shed 2 bases, with 12 bases lying between them. The CDR3 sequence is CASSPNRQLTDTQYF. CDR3 bases: TGTGCCAGCTCACCCAATAGACAGCTCACAGATACGCAGTATTTT.

This clone was seen just once. The chain has TRBV7-2 and TRBJ2-7; a weak D match, TRBD2 (5 bases). This CDR3 is built from 16 residues. CDR1 and CDR2 (germline): SGHTA, FQGNSA. V dropped 1 base and J dropped 5 bases, with 18 bases sitting between them. The CDR3 nucleotides are TGTGCCAGCAGCTTAGATCTGGTAGCGAGCGTCAACGAGCAGTACTTC. This translates into CASSLDLVASVNEQYF. Supplemented by reference TRBV7-2 and TRBJ2-7, the full variable domain reads GAGVSQSPSNKVTEKGKDVELRCDPISGHTALYWYRQSLGQGLEFLIYFQGNSAPDKSGLPSDRFSAERTGGSVSTLTIQRTQQEDSAVYLCASSLDLVASVNEQYFGPGTRLTVT.

J is TRBJ2-1 and V is TRBV5-1; D possibly corresponds to TRBD2 (6 bases). This CDR3 region has 15 residues. Germline loops: CDR1 SGHRS, CDR2 YFSETQ. V was cut by 0 bases and J by 8 bases, with 15 bases left in between. CDR3 coding DNA: TGCGCCAGCAGCTTGGCGCCGGGGGTTAACTATGAGCAGTTCTTC. Amino acids: CASSLAPGVNYEQFF.

The V gene is TRBV5-6, the J gene TRBJ1-6, with D unclear. V was shortened by 4 bases and J by 0 bases, with 8 bases between the two germline ends. Germline V gene data show CDR1 as SGHDT and CDR2 as YYEEEE. The CDR3 has 15 amino acids. The CDR3 here is CASSPEGSYNSPLHF. The CDR3 region has the DNA TGTGCCAGCAGCCCGGAGGGCTCCTATAATTCACCCCTCCACTTT.

The genes are TRBV11-2 and TRBJ2-2; 8 bases fit TRBD1. CDR1 and CDR2 from the germline V gene are SGHAT and FQNNGV. CDR3 length: 15 residues. The V gene end was trimmed by 3 bases and the J gene end by 7 bases; junction bases not matched to a gene: 7. CDR3 protein: CASSFGQGRGGELFF. Written as DNA, the CDR3 is TGTGCCAGCAGCTTTGGACAGGGCAGGGGCGGGGAGCTGTTTTTT.

This chain connects TRBV28 to TRBJ2-5; a possible D gene is TRBD2 (6 bases). The CDR3 has 16 residues. V lost 6 bases and J 4 bases, leaving 21 bases between the germline ends. CDR1 is MDHEN, CDR2 SYDVKM, per germline. CDR3 sequence (DNA): TGTGCCAGCAGCTCCATGACTAGATCTGTGGGAGAGACCCAGTACTTC. Translation: CASSSMTRSVGETQYF.

J is TRBJ1-6 and V is TRBV7-8, with a possible D match to TRBD1 (6 bases). The germline V gene encodes CDR1 SGHVS and CDR2 FQNEAQ. The CDR3 length is 18 residues. V lost 3 bases and J lost 5, with 20 bases in between. The CDR3 protein is CASSFRFPGTSNNSPLHF. As DNA, the CDR3 is TGTGCCAGCAGCTTCCGCTTCCCCGGGACAAGTAATAATTCACCCCTCCACTTT.

This clone was observed a single time. This chain connects TRBV28 to TRBJ1-2; 9 positions agree with TRBD1. The germline gives CDR1 MDHEN, CDR2 SYDVKM. The CDR3 is 15 residues long. V lost 5 bases, J lost 8 bases, and 12 bases stayed unmatched. The CDR3 region has the DNA TGTGCCAGCAGTCCGATTACGGACAGGGGAGGAGGCTACACCTTC. This codes for CASSPITDRGGGYTF.

The chain is built from TRBV5-6 and TRBJ2-1; 7 bases agree with TRBD1. The V gene end was trimmed by 2 bases and the J gene end by 4 bases; junction bases not matched to a gene: 6. The germline V gene encodes CDR1 SGHDT and CDR2 YYEEEE. CDR3 size: 15 residues. CDR3 coding DNA: TGTGCCAGCAGCTTTGCAGGGGGAATGTACAATGAGCAGTTCTTC. This sequence encodes CASSFAGGMYNEQFF.

The rearrangement uses TRBV5-1 and TRBJ1-3; 9 bases fit TRBD1. The CDR3 length is 15 residues. Germline V gene sequence: CDR1 SGHRS, CDR2 YFSETQ. J was trimmed by 7 bases and V by 2 bases; bases with no gene match: 7. The CDR3 loop reads CASSLMDRGRNTIYF. Here the CDR3 DNA reads TGCGCCAGCAGCTTAATGGACAGGGGCAGGAACACCATATATTTT.

This chain joins TRBV4-2 and TRBJ2-1; tentative D call: TRBD2 (6 bases). The CDR3 contains 16 residues. Between the trimmed V and J ends, which lost 0 bases and 0 bases, there was a span of 9 bases. Germline CDR1 LGHNA, CDR2 YNFKEQ. DNA for the CDR3: TGTGCCAGCAGCCAAGATAAGGGAGGCTCCTACAATGAGCAGTTCTTC. Translated: CASSQDKGGSYNEQFF.

The chain uses TRBV7-2 and TRBJ2-3, with TRBD2 matching over 12 bases. The trim removed 4 bases at V and 2 bases at J, leaving 1 base unmatched. Germline V gene data show CDR1 as SGHTA and CDR2 as FQGNSA. There are 15 residues in the CDR3. The CDR3: CASSWTSGVTDTQYF. The CDR3, as DNA: TGTGCCAGCAGCTGGACTAGCGGGGTCACAGATACGCAGTATTTT.

J is TRBJ2-1 and V is TRBV19; 8 bases are shared with TRBD1. In germline, CDR1 is LNHDA, CDR2 SQIVND (reference sequence). The CDR3 covers 14 residues. J lost 9 bases, V lost 5 bases, and 9 bases had no gene match. CDR3 coding DNA: TGTGCCAGTAGTCTTCTTCGACAGGGGAGTGAGCAGTTCTTC. It encodes CASSLLRQGSEQFF.